This TCR beta chain was found in a study of T-cell reconstitution after alpha-beta-depleted transplantation in children. Trimming took 2 bases from V and 4 from J, leaving 10 bases between them. CDR3 size: 14 residues. Germline V gene data show CDR1 as LNHNV and CDR2 as YYDKDF (reference sequence). Study outcomes and limitations: Surviving recipient T cells and intrathymic progenitors accounted for some patients' high TCRbeta diversity at day 60.

In regard to this clonotype: Antigen specificity is unknown.

Unique molecular identifiers tagged the TCRbeta library. Each CDR3 protein gets one entry after TCRdb re-called the PCR reads with MiXCR. This sample has about 980,000 distinct CDR3 sequences, with about 29% found just once. This chain uses TRBV15 with TRBJ2-3; the D gene is possibly TRBD1 (6 bases). The sample in question was PBMCs, mostly from graft donor cells, obtained 360 days after TCRalphabeta/CD19-depleted stem cell transplant. The TCR comes from a boy less than two years old who had a stem cell transplant for SCID, so the T cells may come from the graft donor. The CDR3 region is CATSRIRTADTQYF. For the CDR3, the DNA is TGTGCCACCAGCAGAATTCGGACAGCAGATACGCAGTATTTT.